These T cell receptor beta chains were read from a single sample in a study of CD8+CD57+ T cells in acquired aplastic anemia. TCRdb independently ran MiXCR on the reads; one entry per CDR3 protein. The data contain about 18,000 distinct CDR3 sequences, roughly two fifths of them singletons. Material: CD8+CD57+ T cells sorted from PBMCs. The source is a human donor with aplastic anemia. The CDR3 runs from the conserved cysteine through the conserved F or W. A D gene is named only where the DNA matches it firmly. Clone size, where shown, is once, few, many, or a class for clones that have expanded.

>TRBJ1-1|-|TRBV4-3|-
TGCGCCAGCAGCGACCGGGAATTCACTGAAGCTTTCTTT
CASSDREFTEAFF
>TRBJ2-7|-|TRBV27|TRBD1
TGTGCCAGCAGTACAGGGGACCGCTACGAGCAGTACTTC
CASSTGDRYEQYF
>TRBJ2-7|many|TRBV5-4|-
TGTGCCAGCAGCTTCGGGCCTGCCTACGAGCAGTACTTC
CASSFGPAYEQYF
>TRBJ1-5|many|TRBV5-8|TRBD1
TGTGCCAGCAGCCTACAGGGGTATAGCAATCAGCCCCAGCATTTT
CASSLQGYSNQPQHF
>TRBJ1-2|-|TRBV25-1|-
TGTGCCAGCAGTGACTCCCGGACATTTAACTATGGCTACACCTTC
CASSDSRTFNYGYTF
>TRBJ2-3|-|TRBV19|-
TGTGCCAGTAGTATAGATTGGTGGGATACGCAGTATTTT
CASSIDWWDTQYF
>TRBJ2-7|few|TRBV11-1|TRBD2
TGTGCCAGCAGCTTTCGGACTAGTGGCGAATCCTACGAGCAGTACTTC
CASSFRTSGESYEQYF
>TRBJ1-5|-|TRBV20-1|-
TGCAGTGCTAGAGATCAAAGACAAGGGAGCAATCAGCCCCGGCATTTT
CSARDQRQGSNQPRHF
>TRBJ1-1|-|TRBV5-1|-
TGCGCCAGCAGCAAGCAGGGTAACACTGAAGCTTTCTTT
CASSKQGNTEAFF
>TRBJ2-3|-|TRBV12-3/TRBV12-4|-
TGTGCCAGCAGTTTAGATACCGGGACGCAGTATTTT
CASSLDTGTQYF
>TRBJ2-2|-|TRBV12-3/TRBV12-4|TRBD2
TGTGCCAGCAGGGGACTAGCGGTGTATACCGGGGAGCTGTTTTTT
CASRGLAVYTGELFF
>TRBJ1-1|-|TRBV11-3|-
TGTGCCAGCAGCTTAGAGTTGATGAACACTGAAGCTTTCTTT
CASSLELMNTEAFF
>TRBJ2-5|-|TRBV11-2|-
TGTGCCAGCAGCCCGGGTTTTTGTGAGGGGCTCGGGAGCCGTGACCAAGAGACCCAGTACTTC
CASSPGFCEGLGSRDQETQYF
>TRBJ1-1|-|TRBV20-1|TRBD1
TGCAGTGCCAATACGGACAGGGAAGAGTTAAACACTGAAGCTTTCTTT
CSANTDREELNTEAFF
>TRBJ1-2|-|TRBV7-8|TRBD1
TGTGCCAGCAGCGTAGGGACAGTGCCTTATGGCTACACCTTC
CASSVGTVPYGYTF
>TRBJ1-3|-|TRBV4-1|-
TGCGCCAGCCAAAGCCTACTTACTTTAAACACCATATATTTT
CASQSLLTLNTIYF
>TRBJ2-1|-|TRBV10-1|-
TGCGCCAGCAGTGAACCATCCTACAATGAGCAGTTCTTC
CASSEPSYNEQFF
>TRBJ2-1|once|TRBV4-1|TRBD2
TGCGCCAGCAGCCATGCTCTAGCGGGGATATACAATGAGCAGTTCTTC
CASSHALAGIYNEQFF
>TRBJ1-3|few|TRBV12-3/TRBV12-4|-
TGTGCCAGCCACCAAGGAAACACCATATATTTT
CASHQGNTIYF
>TRBJ2-5|-|TRBV15|TRBD1
TGTGCCACCAGCAGCTCCCAGACAGGGCAAGAGACCCAGTACTTC
CATSSSQTGQETQYF
>TRBJ1-5|-|TRBV13|-
TGTGCCAGCAGCTCCCAGCCTGGCATCAGCCCCCAGCATTTT
CASSSQPGISPQHF
>TRBJ2-1|few|TRBV14|-
TGTGCCAGCAGCCAATGGGGCAATGAGCAGTTCTTC
CASSQWGNEQFF
>TRBJ2-5|-|TRBV15|-
TGTGCCACCAGCAGCTCCAGCCCTCAAGAGACCCAGTACTTC
CATSSSSPQETQYF
>TRBJ2-5|-|TRBV6-2/TRBV6-3|-
TGTGCCAGCAGTTACAAGGGGCTCGGGAGCCGTGACCAAGAGACCCAGTACTTC
CASSYKGLGSRDQETQYF
>TRBJ1-5|-|TRBV6-1|-
TGTGCCAGCTCCCTTGGGAGCAATCAGCCCCAGCATTTT
CASSLGSNQPQHF
>TRBJ1-5|few|TRBV2|-
TGTGCCAGCTCGTCCGGAGGGGGCAATCAGCCCCAGCATTTT
CASSSGGGNQPQHF
>TRBJ2-7|-|TRBV2|-
TGTGCCAGCAGGGGGTTCCAGGATTCCTACGGGCAGCACTTC
CASRGFQDSYGQHF
>TRBJ1-1|few|TRBV10-3|-
TGTGCCATCAGTGAGGGGACTGAAGCTTTCTTT
CAISEGTEAFF
>TRBJ2-7|-|TRBV9|TRBD1
TGTGCCAGCAGCGTGAGCCCCGGGACAGGGGACTCCGAGCAGTACTTC
CASSVSPGTGDSEQYF
>TRBJ1-1|-|TRBV20-1|-
TGCAGTGCTCCCAGGGGCGGTGACACTGAAGCTTTCTTT
CSAPRGGDTEAFF
>TRBJ1-4|few|TRBV29-1|-
TGCAGCGTAACCTCGGGGCGGGGAAATGAAAAACTGTTTTTT
CSVTSGRGNEKLFF
>TRBJ2-2|few|TRBV2|-
TGTGCCACCTGGGACACCGGGGAGCTGTTTTTT
CATWDTGELFF
>TRBJ1-1|many|TRBV20-1|-
TGCAGTGCTAGAGATATTGGATTGGAAGCTTTCTTT
CSARDIGLEAFF
>TRBJ2-1|-|TRBV20-1|TRBD2
TGCAGTGCTAGGGAGCAGCGGGGGCAGGGGCAGTTCTTC
CSAREQRGQGQFF
>TRBJ2-3|few|TRBV4-1|-
TGCGCCAGCAGCCAAGGATCCACAGATACGCAGTATTTT
CASSQGSTDTQYF
>TRBJ2-3|-|TRBV19|TRBD2
TGTGCCAGTAGTATAGGGGGGACTAGGGTCACAGATACGCAGTATTTT
CASSIGGTRVTDTQYF
>TRBJ2-5|few|TRBV20-1|-
TGCAGTGCGTTGGGGGAGACCCAGTACTTC
CSALGETQYF
>TRBJ2-3|many|TRBV5-1|TRBD1
TGCGCCAGCAGCGTCTACAGGGGGGTTAGCACAGATACGCAGTATTTT
CASSVYRGVSTDTQYF
>TRBJ2-1|many|TRBV7-9|TRBD2
TGTGCCAGCAGCCCTAGCCGAACGACTAGCGACTACAATGAGCAGTTCTTC
CASSPSRTTSDYNEQFF
>TRBJ2-5|-|TRBV2|TRBD1
TGTGCCAGCCAAACACAGGGGTGGGAGACCCAGTACTTC
CASQTQGWETQYF
>TRBJ2-7|many|TRBV9|-
TGTGCCAGCAGCGCCGGACGCGCAGCCTCCTACGAGCAGTACTTC
CASSAGRAASYEQYF
>TRBJ1-2|-|TRBV19|-
TGTGCCAGTAGTTTTAGATCCTATGGCTACACCTTC
CASSFRSYGYTF
>TRBJ2-7|-|TRBV2|TRBD1
TGTGCCAGCACTCGACCGGGACAGGGGCGAAACGAGCAGTACTTC
CASTRPGQGRNEQYF
>TRBJ1-5|few|TRBV20-1|-
TGCAGTGCTAGGGGGCTCGATCAGATCAATCAGCCCCAGCATTTT
CSARGLDQINQPQHF
>TRBJ1-3|few|TRBV20-1|-
TGCAGTGCTAGAGATGAGTGGAACTCTGGAAACACCATATATTTT
CSARDEWNSGNTIYF
>TRBJ2-7|-|TRBV7-2|-
TGTGCCAGCAGCGGTTCAGGGGTCTACGAGCAGTACTTC
CASSGSGVYEQYF
>TRBJ2-7|-|TRBV6-1|-
TGTGCCAGCAGCCCCAATAGGCTCGAGCAGTACTTC
CASSPNRLEQYF